This TCR beta chain comes out of a study of blood T cell repertoires in COVID-19. About the study: The origin of the acute and convalescent COVID-19 samples was the United States, Italy and Spain. In each case, the material was cDNA or gDNA derived from T cells, B-cell-depleted T cells, or PBMCs.

In the source study's methods: Reference gene primer amplification yielded estimated nucleated cell counts. Only in-frame clones appear in the TCRdb table, and some are missing; sequencing was by immunoSEQ multiplex PCR. V and J calls and clone size are those listed in that table; D and trimming were worked out from the DNA. The sample includes 30,000 to 40,000 clones, about 78% seen only once; the top ten take about 7.4%. The CDR3 totals 15 residues. V dropped 3 bases and J dropped 4; count of bases not matched to a gene: 8. Germline V lookup: CDR1 KGHSH, CDR2 LQKENI. The receptor comes from a woman in her sixties with acute or convalescent COVID-19. Source material: peripheral blood. V usage is TRBV18 and J usage is TRBJ1-2; 7 positions agree with TRBD1. The CDR3 DNA reads as TGTGCCAGCTCACCCCAGGGGGGTTCGGGCTATGGCTACACCTTC. It is translated as CASSPQGGSGYGYTF.